This is a list of T cell receptor beta chains from one sample in a study of blood T cell repertoires in COVID-19. TCRdb's table, derived via immunoSEQ multiplex PCR, lists solely in-frame clones and lacks some. The sample holds 200,000 to 250,000 clones, around 83% seen once. The sample taken for sequencing was peripheral blood. The origin of the receptors is a woman aged 70-85 years with COVID-19, enrolled during active disease. The CDR3 runs from the conserved cysteine through the conserved F or W. The order of the fields is clone size, V gene, D gene, J gene, CDR3 protein, CDR3 DNA. A D gene is named only where the DNA matches it firmly. The size field is filled for only some rows; it gives once, few, many or a size class.

NA	TRBV5-4	TRBD2	TRBJ2-7	CASSMGLAYEQYF	TGTGCCAGCAGCATGGGACTAGCCTACGAGCAGTACTTC
NA	TRBV19	NA	TRBJ2-6	CASSQASGANVLTF	TGTGCCAGTTCTCAGGCTTCTGGGGCCAACGTCCTGACTTTC
NA	TRBV19	NA	TRBJ2-2	CASKQSGVHTGELFF	TGTGCCAGTAAACAATCGGGAGTGCACACCGGGGAGCTGTTTTTT
NA	TRBV9	NA	TRBJ2-1	CASSRELSYNEQFF	TGTGCCAGCAGCCGGGAGTTGTCCTACAATGAGCAGTTCTTC
few	TRBV6-6	TRBD1	TRBJ1-5	CASSRTGSDRSNQPQHF	TGTGCCAGCAGTCGGACAGGGTCCGATCGGAGCAATCAGCCCCAGCATTTT
NA	TRBV6-2/TRBV6-3	NA	TRBJ2-7	CASSLGASYEQYF	TGTGCCAGCAGCCTTGGAGCGAGCTACGAGCAGTACTTC
NA	TRBV4-1	NA	TRBJ2-1	CASSPSAGYNEQFF	TGCGCCAGCAGCCCCTCGGCAGGCTACAATGAGCAGTTCTTC
NA	TRBV30	NA	TRBJ1-2	CAWSVFKRSGYTF	TGTGCCTGGAGTGTATTTAAGAGGAGTGGCTACACCTTC
NA	TRBV19	TRBD1	TRBJ1-1	CASSVDRGTEAFF	TGTGCCAGTAGTGTGGACAGGGGGACTGAAGCTTTCTTT
NA	TRBV24-1	TRBD2	TRBJ2-7	CATSDLAGGIYEQYF	TGTGCCACCAGTGATTTGGCGGGAGGGATCTACGAGCAGTACTTC
NA	TRBV19	NA	TRBJ1-1	CASSANMLGRNTEAFF	TGTGCCAGTAGTGCGAATATGCTGGGGAGAAACACTGAAGCTTTCTTT
NA	TRBV11-3	NA	TRBJ2-7	CASSLGPSEYYEQYF	TGTGCCAGCAGCTTAGGGCCTAGCGAATACTACGAGCAGTACTTC
NA	TRBV6-6	TRBD1	TRBJ2-7	CASSTTFAATGSEQYF	TGTGCCAGCAGTACCACTTTCGCCGCGACAGGGTCGGAGCAGTACTTC
few	TRBV24-1	TRBD2	TRBJ2-3	CATSDPFRGGTDTQYF	TGTGCCACCAGTGACCCTTTCCGGGGAGGGACAGATACGCAGTATTTT
NA	TRBV4-1	TRBD2	TRBJ2-1	CASSQVDIGLAGPNEQFF	TGCGCCAGCAGCCAAGTCGATATAGGACTAGCGGGACCTAATGAGCAGTTCTTC
NA	TRBV5-5	NA	TRBJ1-5	CASSLSGENQPQHF	TGTGCCAGCAGCTTGTCCGGTGAAAATCAGCCCCAGCATTTT
NA	TRBV27	TRBD2	TRBJ2-7	CASSRSATSGAYSVSYEQYF	TGTGCCAGCAGTCGCTCGGCGACTAGCGGGGCCTACTCTGTCTCCTACGAGCAGTACTTC
NA	TRBV25-1	NA	TRBJ2-3	CASSGGGTDTQYF	TGTGCCAGCAGTGGAGGTGGGACAGATACGCAGTATTTT
NA	TRBV13	TRBD1	TRBJ2-2	CASSFTSSIGQGSTGELFF	TGTGCCAGCAGCTTCACCTCATCAATAGGACAGGGATCCACCGGGGAGCTGTTTTTT